The 20 T cell receptor beta chains in this list originate from one sample, sequenced in a study of T cell responses to AZD1222 COVID-19 vaccine (dated by TCRdb to 2020 to 2023). Receptor libraries were prepared by the immunoSEQ multiplex PCR assay. TCRdb holds this immuneACCESS table with in-frame rearrangements only. Some clones are missing; in checked studies, unresolved V genes explain under half, and the rest has no known cause. This sample is represented by some 140,000 clones; 80% to 95% of them were singletons. The ten largest clones add up to around 3.2% of the sample. Read against the paper, the sample's time point label means: baseline before first vaccination. This material consisted of peripheral blood, taken on day 0 of AZD1222 vaccination. The receptors come from an adult in good health.

The V gene is TRBV13, the J gene TRBJ2-3; TRBD2 matches at 7 bases. Unmatched junction bases numbered 9, after V lost 3 bases and J lost 6 bases. The CDR3 contains 15 residues. Germline CDR1 PRHDT, CDR2 FYEKMQ (reference sequence). The CDR3 is CASSFPGEGEDTQYF. In DNA form, the CDR3 reads TGTGCCAGCAGCTTCCCCGGGGAGGGAGAGGATACGCAGTATTTT.

This chain links TRBV27 with TRBJ1-6; D remains ambiguous. From germline, CDR1 is MNHEY and CDR2 SMNVEV (reference sequence). The CDR3 spans 13 residues. Between the trimmed V and J ends, which lost 6 bases and 8 bases, there was a span of 11 bases. The CDR3 loop reads CASSRDPDSPLHF. The CDR3 DNA is TGTGCCAGCAGCCGCGACCCGGATTCACCCCTCCACTTT.

This CDR3 reads CASSSGRRNQPQHF. In nucleotides, the CDR3 is TGTGCCAGTTCATCGGGACGGAGAAATCAGCCCCAGCATTTT. This chain connects TRBV19 to TRBJ1-5, with D possibly matching TRBD1 (5 bases). CDR1 is LNHDA, CDR2 SQIVND, per germline (reference sequence). V lost 8 bases and J 4 bases, leaving 15 bases between the germline ends. The CDR3 consists of 14 residues. The full variable domain, with the rest looked up from reference TRBV19 and TRBJ1-5, is DGGITQSPKYLFRKEGQNVTLSCEQNLNHDAMYWYRQDPGQGLRLIYYSQIVNDFQKGDIAEGYSVSREKKESFPLTVTSAQKNPTAFYLCASSSGRRNQPQHFGDGTRLSIL.

This sequence joins TRBV5-1 and TRBJ1-2, with D uncertain. V was trimmed by 2 bases and J by 8 bases, leaving 10 bases between them. The CDR3 has 12 amino acids. In germline, CDR1 is SGHRS, CDR2 YFSETQ. The CDR3 sequence is CASSLLSGGYTF. CDR3 nucleotide sequence: TGCGCCAGCAGCTTATTAAGTGGAGGCTACACCTTC. Full variable domain (rest looked up from reference TRBV5-1 and TRBJ1-2): KAGVTQTPRYLIKTRGQQVTLSCSPISGHRSVSWYQQTPGQGLQFLFEYFSETQRNKGNFPGRFSGRQFSNSRSEMNVSTLELGDSALYLCASSLLSGGYTFGSGTRLTVV.

V and J are TRBV25-1 and TRBJ1-5, with a possible D match to TRBD1 (5 bases). Germline assignment: CDR1 MGHDK and CDR2 SYGVNS. Trimming took off 6 bases at V and 5 bases at J, with 8 bases between the two ends. CDR3 length equals 12 residues. The CDR3 DNA reads TGTGCCAGCAGCCAGGGACATCAGCCCCAGCATTTT. Translating it yields CASSQGHQPQHF.

The chain employs TRBV14 and TRBJ2-1; 13 bases align to TRBD2. Germline assignment: CDR1 SGHDN and CDR2 FVKESK. Trimming removed 6 bases from V and 9 bases from J; junction bases left unmatched: 8. The CDR3 is made up of 15 amino acids. CDR3 loop: CASRSLAGGSGEQFF. CDR3 bases: TGTGCCAGCAGATCACTAGCGGGAGGGTCGGGTGAGCAGTTCTTC.

The chain uses TRBV10-3 and TRBJ1-4; D is perhaps TRBD1 (6 bases). Trimming cost V 2 bases and J 7 bases, with 14 bases left between them. The CDR3 covers 15 residues. Germline V lookup: CDR1 ENHRY, CDR2 SYGVKD. The CDR3 nucleotides read TGTGCCATCAGTGAGGGGGGGCTGGAGGTTGAAAAACTGTTTTTT. It is translated as CAISEGGLEVEKLFF.

This clone was seen a handful of times. The chain recombines TRBV6-2 or TRBV6-3 with TRBJ2-7; TRBD2 matches at 7 bases. CDR1 and CDR2 from the germline V gene are MNHEY and SVGEGT. The length of the CDR3 is 14 residues. The ends lost 6 bases at V and 6 bases at J; junction bases unmatched: 11. The chain's CDR3 is CASSPGLDSGEQYF. DNA of the CDR3: TGTGCCAGCAGCCCCGGACTAGATTCCGGCGAGCAGTACTTC.

The chain carries TRBV2 and TRBJ1-3; a weak D match, TRBD1 (6 bases). Trimming left V 3 bases short and J 3 bases short, with 12 bases between. The germline gives CDR1 SNHLY, CDR2 FYNNEI. The CDR3 consists of 15 residues. CDR3 in amino acids: CASSEGTNYGNTIYF. The CDR3 coding sequence is TGTGCCAGCAGTGAGGGGACAAATTATGGAAACACCATATATTTT.

Remarks on this clone: Within the sample, other DNA sequences also encode this same CDR3. This chain links TRBV3-1 (or the pseudogene TRBV3-2) with TRBJ2-1; D gene uncertain. The germline V gene encodes CDR1 LGHDT and CDR2 YNNKEL (reference sequence). This CDR3 is built from 13 residues. With 0 bases removed from V and 6 bases from J, the gap between germline ends came to 6 bases. The CDR3 here is CASSQDLGNEQFF. The CDR3 region has the DNA TGTGCCAGCAGCCAAGATCTGGGCAATGAGCAGTTCTTC.

This rearrangement joins TRBV5-1 to TRBJ2-2, with D possibly TRBD1 on 6 matching bases. V lost 4 bases and J 3 bases, leaving 13 bases between the germline ends. CDR1 is SGHRS and CDR2 is YFSETQ in the germline V gene. This CDR3 has 15 residues. The CDR3 sequence is CASSLRQDHTGELFF. CDR3 bases: TGCGCCAGCAGCCTAAGACAGGATCACACCGGGGAGCTGTTTTTT.

The chain recombines TRBV30 with TRBJ2-2; D might be TRBD2 (5 bases). Germline V CDR1 and CDR2: GTSNPN, SVGIG (reference sequence). The CDR3 contains 14 residues. Trimming took off 3 bases at V and 5 bases at J, with 13 bases between the two ends. The CDR3 DNA sequence: TGTGCCTGGAGAAATGGGAGTCGAACCGGGGAGCTGTTTTTT. Its translation is CAWRNGSRTGELFF.

The chain employs TRBV19 and TRBJ1-5, with TRBD1 as a possible D gene (5 bases). Germline V CDR1 and CDR2: LNHDA, SQIVND (reference sequence). V was shortened by 6 bases and J by 0 bases, with 6 bases between the two germline ends. There are 13 residues in the CDR3. As DNA, the CDR3 is TGTGCCAGTAGGACAGCTAGCAATCAGCCCCAGCATTTT. Residues: CASRTASNQPQHF.

The V call is TRBV14, the J call TRBJ1-1; 10 bases fit TRBD1. Germline-derived CDR1 and CDR2 are SGHDN and FVKESK. The CDR3 extends over 15 amino acids. The V segment lost 2 bases and the J segment 1 base; nucleotides outside the gene matches: 1. The CDR3, as DNA: TGTGCCAGCAGCCAAAGGACAGGGGGGAACACTGAAGCTTTCTTT. It codes for CASSQRTGGNTEAFF.

The chain carries TRBV4-3 and TRBJ2-1; 7 positions match TRBD2. CDR3 length: 17 amino acids. Trimming removed 1 base from V and 7 bases from J; junction bases left unmatched: 13. Germline V gene lookup returns CDR1 LGHNA and CDR2 YSLEER. In nucleotides, the CDR3 is TGCGCCAGCAGCCAAGTCCCGTTTGAGCGGGATGGGAATGAGCAGTTCTTC. Translation: CASSQVPFERDGNEQFF.

V usage is TRBV14 and J usage is TRBJ1-1, with 9 nucleotides matching TRBD1. This CDR3 region has 15 residues. Unmatched junction bases numbered 8, after V lost 4 bases and J lost 5 bases. Germline CDR1 is SGHDN and CDR2 is FVKESK. The CDR3 here is CASSLATGGWTEAFF. Written as DNA, the CDR3 is TGTGCCAGCAGCCTGGCCACAGGGGGCTGGACTGAAGCTTTCTTT.

The chain carries TRBV18 and TRBJ1-1; D call uncertain. The V end was cut by 2 bases, the J end by 0 bases, with 16 bases between. CDR3 size: 17 residues. The germline gives CDR1 KGHSH, CDR2 LQKENI. CDR3 nucleotides: TGTGCCAGCTCACCAACGAGGCAGGCTAGAATGAACACTGAAGCTTTCTTT. Translated, it gives CASSPTRQARMNTEAFF.

V gene TRBV2 combines with J gene TRBJ1-1, with a weak D call TRBD1 (6 bases). There are 15 residues in the CDR3. Trimming left V 4 bases short and J 2 bases short, with 14 bases between. Germline CDR1 SNHLY, CDR2 FYNNEI. CDR3 sequence: CASSVFTGTNTEAFF. The CDR3 DNA follows: TGTGCCAGCAGTGTATTTACAGGGACTAACACTGAAGCTTTCTTT.

This clone was picked up one time. The rearrangement links TRBV15 to TRBJ2-2; D unclear. This CDR3 has 15 amino acids. Germline V CDR1 and CDR2: LNHNV, YYDKDF (reference sequence). Trimming shortened V by 0 bases and J by 0 bases, and 5 bases separated the two germline ends. The CDR3 DNA is TGTGCCACCAGCAGAGAAAAAACGAACACCGGGGAGCTGTTTTTT. This gives the protein CATSREKTNTGELFF.

This clone has only a few counts. J is TRBJ1-1 and V is TRBV3-1 (or the pseudogene TRBV3-2); D gene unclear. Germline V lookup: CDR1 LGHDT, CDR2 YNNKEL (reference sequence). The V end lost 0 bases, the J end lost 4 bases, and 9 bases lay between the germline ends. The CDR3 runs to 14 residues. In nucleotides, the CDR3 is TGTGCCAGCAGCCAAGATTACGGTGGCACTGAAGCTTTCTTT. This sequence encodes CASSQDYGGTEAFF.